The 10 T cell receptor beta chains reported below all come from one sample, sequenced in a study of blood T cell repertoires in COVID-19. The repertoire was sequenced with immunoSEQ multiplex PCR; TCRdb's copy has only in-frame clones and lacks some. The table has roughly 340,000 clones, over 75% seen once. The sample consisted of PBMCs or T cells enriched from blood (not recorded which). The receptors shown here come from a man between 18 and 35 years old who had recovered from COVID-19.

This clone appeared a single time. The V and J genes are TRBV6-5 and TRBJ2-3; 7 nucleotides line up with TRBD2. The germline V gene has CDR1 MNHEY and CDR2 SVGAGI. V lost 7 bases, J lost 4 bases, and 8 bases stayed unmatched. This CDR3 contains 14 residues. CDR3 DNA: TGTGCCAGCACAGTTCGACTAGCCCCAGATACGCAGTATTTT. Translation gives CASTVRLAPDTQYF.

This clone was seen at least ten times. J is TRBJ1-2 and V is TRBV19; possible D gene TRBD1, 6 bases. The V and J ends lost 0 bases and 5 bases respectively, with 13 bases between them. This CDR3 is built from 15 residues. Germline V gene data show CDR1 as LNHDA and CDR2 as SQIVND (reference sequence). In nucleotides, the CDR3 is TGTGCCAGTAGTATAGATCAGGGGTTTGGTTATGGCTACACCTTC. This sequence encodes CASSIDQGFGYGYTF.

The chain recombines TRBV19 with TRBJ2-7; TRBD2 might be the D (6 bases). CDR1 is LNHDA, CDR2 SQIVND, per germline (reference sequence). V shed 5 bases and J shed 3 bases, with 14 bases lying between them. The CDR3 has 14 amino acids. Written as DNA, the CDR3 is TGTGCCAGTAGTCCCCGTGGGGGGAACTACGAGCAGTACTTC. This gives the protein CASSPRGGNYEQYF.

This clone was seen just once. Other DNA sequences of this sample code for an identical CDR3. The gene calls are TRBV18 and TRBJ2-5; 7 bases map to TRBD2. The germline gives CDR1 KGHSH, CDR2 LQKENI. The CDR3 is 14 residues long. V lost 1 base, J lost 4 bases, and 3 bases stayed unmatched. In DNA form, the CDR3 reads TGTGCCAGCTCACCACAAACGGGAGGAGAGACCCAGTACTTC. Its protein is CASSPQTGGETQYF.

The chain combines TRBV6-5 with TRBJ1-6; the match to TRBD1 covers 11 bases. With V trimmed by 4 bases and J by 15 bases, 2 bases remained unmatched. This CDR3 is 12 amino acids long. Germline V gives CDR1 MNHEY, CDR2 SVGAGI. The CDR3 is CASSSDRGHLHF. As DNA, the CDR3 is TGTGCCAGCAGTTCGGACAGGGGGCACCTCCACTTT.

This chain joins TRBV14 and TRBJ2-7; no definite D call. V lost 4 bases to trimming and J lost 6 bases, with 10 bases between them. The CDR3 contains 12 residues. The germline gives CDR1 SGHDN, CDR2 FVKESK. CDR3 protein: CASSPDTLEQYF. The CDR3 DNA is TGTGCCAGCAGCCCCGACACGCTCGAGCAGTACTTC. The full variable domain, with the rest looked up from reference TRBV14 and TRBJ2-7, is EAGVTQFPSHSVIEKGQTVTLRCDPISGHDNLYWYRRVMGKEIKFLLHFVKESKQDESGMPNNRFLAERTGGTYSTLKVQPAELEDSGVYFCASSPDTLEQYFGPGTRLTVT.

The V gene is TRBV7-2, the J gene TRBJ1-2, with D uncertain. The CDR3 length is 14 residues. Germline V gene sequence: CDR1 SGHTA, CDR2 FQGNSA. V lost 1 base and J 4 bases, leaving 10 bases between the germline ends. This chain's CDR3 is CASSLGAASYGYTF. CDR3 DNA sequence: TGTGCCAGCAGCTTAGGGGCAGCCAGCTATGGCTACACCTTC.

Note on this clone: The same CDR3 is also encoded by other DNA sequences in this sample. This chain connects TRBV9 to TRBJ2-5; TRBD1 is a possible D gene (5 bases). The germline V and J ends were trimmed by 0 bases and 0 bases, with 6 bases remaining between them. This CDR3 spans 14 amino acids. Germline CDR1 and CDR2: SGDLS and YYNGEE. The CDR3 sequence: CASSVGTHQETQYF. Written as DNA, the CDR3 is TGTGCCAGCAGCGTAGGGACACACCAAGAGACCCAGTACTTC.

A word on this clone: In the same sample, other DNA sequences code for this CDR3. This chain uses TRBV7-9 with TRBJ2-2; D gene ambiguous. Trimming pared 2 bases from V and 3 bases from J, leaving 7 bases between. Germline CDR1 reads SEHNR; CDR2 reads FQNEAQ (reference sequence). This CDR3 region has 14 residues. CDR3 coding DNA: TGTGCCAGCAGCTTACGAGGAGACACCGGGGAGCTGTTTTTT. It is translated as CASSLRGDTGELFF.

The gene calls are TRBV5-4 and TRBJ2-3, with a tentative D call TRBD2 (6 bases). The CDR3 runs to 16 residues. CDR1 SGHNT and CDR2 YYREEE come from the germline V gene (reference sequence). The germline V and J ends were trimmed by 2 bases and 6 bases, with 19 bases remaining between them. CDR3 in amino acids: CASSFDLLAMADTQYF. CDR3 DNA sequence: TGTGCCAGCAGCTTTGACCTCCTAGCGATGGCGGATACGCAGTATTTT.